The 2 T cell receptor beta chains below all came from one sample that was sequenced in a study of T cell clones after liver transplantation. Repertoires were generated with immunoSEQ multiplex PCR, while TCRdb's copy carries only in-frame clones and drops some. The sample lists 98,000 or so clones, approximately 78% occurring once. The material was CD4+ T cells from blood, obtained before liver transplant. Receptors were obtained from a human donor who received a liver transplant.

V is TRBV5-4 and J is TRBJ2-3, with 9 bases lining up with TRBD2. The length of the CDR3 is 17 residues. The germline gives CDR1 SGHNT, CDR2 YYREEE (reference sequence). V dropped 0 bases and J dropped 6; count of bases not matched to a gene: 11. As DNA, the CDR3 is TGTGCCAGCAGCTTGGGCCTCCTAGCGGGAATGGGGGATACGCAGTATTTT. Amino acid sequence: CASSLGLLAGMGDTQYF.

V is TRBV28 and J is TRBJ1-1, with TRBD1 identical over 12 bases. The CDR3 is made up of 18 amino acids. Germline CDR1 is MDHEN and CDR2 is SYDVKM. J gave up 2 bases and V 6 bases, and 13 bases lay outside the gene matches. CDR3 amino acids: CASSPARGQGAKNTEAFF. In nucleotides, the CDR3 is TGTGCCAGCAGCCCCGCCCGGGGACAGGGGGCTAAAAACACTGAAGCTTTCTTT. Filled out from reference TRBV28 and TRBJ1-1, the complete variable domain reads DVKVTQSSRYLVKRTGEKVFLECVQDMDHENMFWYRQDPGLGLRLIYFSYDVKMKEKGDIPEGYSVSREKKERFSLILESASTNQTSMYLCASSPARGQGAKNTEAFFGQGTRLTVV.